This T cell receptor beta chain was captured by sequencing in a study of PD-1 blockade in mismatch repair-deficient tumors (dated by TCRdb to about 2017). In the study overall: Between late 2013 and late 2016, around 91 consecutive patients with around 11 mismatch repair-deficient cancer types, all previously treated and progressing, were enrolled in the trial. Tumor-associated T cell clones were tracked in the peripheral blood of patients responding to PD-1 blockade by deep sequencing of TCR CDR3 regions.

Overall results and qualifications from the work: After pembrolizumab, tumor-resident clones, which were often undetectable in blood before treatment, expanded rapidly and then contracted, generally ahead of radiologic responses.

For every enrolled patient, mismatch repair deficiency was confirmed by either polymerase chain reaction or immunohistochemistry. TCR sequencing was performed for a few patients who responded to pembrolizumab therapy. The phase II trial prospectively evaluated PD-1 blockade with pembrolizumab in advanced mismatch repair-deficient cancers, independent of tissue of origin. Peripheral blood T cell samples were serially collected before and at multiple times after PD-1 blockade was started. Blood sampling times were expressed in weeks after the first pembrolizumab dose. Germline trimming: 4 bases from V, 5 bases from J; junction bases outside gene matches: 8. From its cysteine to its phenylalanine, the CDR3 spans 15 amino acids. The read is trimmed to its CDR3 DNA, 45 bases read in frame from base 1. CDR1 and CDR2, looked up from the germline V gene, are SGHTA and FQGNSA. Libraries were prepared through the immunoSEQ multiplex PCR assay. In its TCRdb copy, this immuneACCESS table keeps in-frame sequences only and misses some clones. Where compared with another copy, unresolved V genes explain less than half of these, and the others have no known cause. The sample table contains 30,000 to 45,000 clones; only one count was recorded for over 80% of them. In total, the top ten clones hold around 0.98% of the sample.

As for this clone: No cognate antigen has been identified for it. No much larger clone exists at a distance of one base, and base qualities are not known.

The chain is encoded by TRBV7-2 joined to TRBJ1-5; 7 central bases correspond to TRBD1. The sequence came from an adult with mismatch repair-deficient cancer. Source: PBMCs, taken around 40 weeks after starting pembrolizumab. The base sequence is TGTGCCAGCAGCTCAGACAGGGCCCCCTATCAGCCCCAGCATTTT. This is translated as CASSSDRAPYQPQHF.